This is a list of T cell receptor beta chains from one sample in a study of T cell changes during pregnancy in multiple sclerosis. Clones were sequenced by immunoSEQ multiplex PCR, and TCRdb holds only the in-frame ones, with some missing. The sample holds some 39,000 clones; around 90% are singletons and the top ten take around 0.66%. The sample was CD4+ T cells from peripheral blood mononuclear cells, taken in the second trimester of pregnancy. The receptor set was obtained from a female donor in good health, enrolled as a control in a pregnancy study. CDR3s include the opening cysteine and the closing phenylalanine or tryptophan. The D gene is left open where the match is weak. The size field is filled for only some rows; it gives once, few, many or a size class.

CDR3aa | CDR3nt | d_gene | len | j_gene | abundance | v_gene
CASSLPTFYYEQYF | TGTGCCAGCAGTTTACCGACTTTCTACTACGAGCAGTACTTC | NA | 14 | TRBJ2-7 | NA | TRBV28
CASSAQTSGFGTDTQYF | TGTGCCAGCAGCGCCCAGACTAGCGGGTTCGGTACAGATACGCAGTATTTT | TRBD2 | 17 | TRBJ2-3 | once | TRBV9
CASRRLADSTDTQYF | TGTGCCAGCAGACGACTAGCGGATAGCACAGATACGCAGTATTTT | TRBD2 | 15 | TRBJ2-3 | NA | TRBV6-6
CASSVGGAVNTEAFF | TGTGCCAGCAGCGTAGGTGGGGCGGTGAACACTGAAGCTTTCTTT | NA | 15 | TRBJ1-1 | NA | TRBV9
CASSFPSGNTIYF | TGTGCCAGCAGCTTCCCCTCCGGAAACACCATATATTTT | NA | 13 | TRBJ1-3 | NA | TRBV7-9
CASSLGGDRDEQYF | TGTGCCAGCAGCTTAGGGGGAGACAGGGACGAGCAGTACTTC | TRBD1 | 14 | TRBJ2-7 | NA | TRBV7-8
CASSLWRQVYTF | TGTGCCAGCAGTTTATGGCGACAGGTGTACACCTTC | NA | 12 | TRBJ1-2 | NA | TRBV28
CASSLVTSGQETQYF | TGTGCCAGCAGCTTAGTTACTAGCGGGCAAGAGACCCAGTACTTC | TRBD2 | 15 | TRBJ2-5 | NA | TRBV7-9
CSAPVLRGYTF | TGCAGTGCCCCGGTTCTGAGGGGCTACACCTTC | NA | 11 | TRBJ1-2 | NA | TRBV20-1
CASRTGTYEQYF | TGTGCCAGCAGGACAGGGACCTACGAGCAGTACTTC | TRBD1 | 12 | TRBJ2-7 | NA | TRBV6-5
CASSFQGLNTEAFF | TGTGCCAGTAGTTTTCAGGGACTAAACACTGAAGCTTTCTTT | NA | 14 | TRBJ1-1 | NA | TRBV19
CASSLGHAPRYGYTF | TGCGCCAGCAGCCTAGGACACGCGCCTCGCTATGGCTACACCTTC | NA | 15 | TRBJ1-2 | NA | TRBV4-3
CASSVGAGETQYF | TGTGCCAGCAGCGTTGGGGCGGGGGAGACCCAGTACTTC | NA | 13 | TRBJ2-5 | NA | TRBV9